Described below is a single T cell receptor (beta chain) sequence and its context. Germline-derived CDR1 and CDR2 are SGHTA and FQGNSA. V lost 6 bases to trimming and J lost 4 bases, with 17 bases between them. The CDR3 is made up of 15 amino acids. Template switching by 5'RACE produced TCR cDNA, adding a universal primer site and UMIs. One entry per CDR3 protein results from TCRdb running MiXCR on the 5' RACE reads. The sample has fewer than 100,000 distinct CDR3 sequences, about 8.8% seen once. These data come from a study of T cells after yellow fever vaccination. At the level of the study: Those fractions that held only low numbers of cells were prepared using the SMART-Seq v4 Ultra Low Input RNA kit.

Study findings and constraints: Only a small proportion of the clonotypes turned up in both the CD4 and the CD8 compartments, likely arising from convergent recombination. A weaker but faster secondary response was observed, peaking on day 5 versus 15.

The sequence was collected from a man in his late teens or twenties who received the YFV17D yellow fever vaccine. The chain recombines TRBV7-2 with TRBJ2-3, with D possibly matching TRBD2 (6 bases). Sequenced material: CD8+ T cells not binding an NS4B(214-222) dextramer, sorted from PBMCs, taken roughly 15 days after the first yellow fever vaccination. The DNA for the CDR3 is TGTGCCAGCAGTCCCTGGCCGGGGGTAGCAGATACGCAGTATTTT. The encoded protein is CASSPWPGVADTQYF. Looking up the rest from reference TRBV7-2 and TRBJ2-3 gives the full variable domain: GAGVSQSPSNKVTEKGKDVELRCDPISGHTALYWYRQSLGQGLEFLIYFQGNSAPDKSGLPSDRFSAERTGGSVSTLTIQRTQQEDSAVYLCASSPWPGVADTQYFGPGTRLTVL.